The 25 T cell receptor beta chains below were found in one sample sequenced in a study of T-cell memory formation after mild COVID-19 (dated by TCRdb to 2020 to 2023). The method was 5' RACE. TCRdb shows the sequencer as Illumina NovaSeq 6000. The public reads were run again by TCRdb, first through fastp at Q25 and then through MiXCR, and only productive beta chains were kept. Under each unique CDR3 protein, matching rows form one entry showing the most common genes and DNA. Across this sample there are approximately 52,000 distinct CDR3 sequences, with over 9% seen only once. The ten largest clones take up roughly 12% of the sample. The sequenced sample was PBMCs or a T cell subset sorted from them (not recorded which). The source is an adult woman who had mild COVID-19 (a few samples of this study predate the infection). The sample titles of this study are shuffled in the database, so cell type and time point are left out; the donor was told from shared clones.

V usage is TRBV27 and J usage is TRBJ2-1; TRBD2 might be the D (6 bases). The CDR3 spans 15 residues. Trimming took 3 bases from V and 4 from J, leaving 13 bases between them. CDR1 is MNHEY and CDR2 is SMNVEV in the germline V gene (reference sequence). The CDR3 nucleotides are TGTGCCAGCAGTTTTCTGGAGGGCCCATACAATGAGCAGTTCTTC. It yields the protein CASSFLEGPYNEQFF.

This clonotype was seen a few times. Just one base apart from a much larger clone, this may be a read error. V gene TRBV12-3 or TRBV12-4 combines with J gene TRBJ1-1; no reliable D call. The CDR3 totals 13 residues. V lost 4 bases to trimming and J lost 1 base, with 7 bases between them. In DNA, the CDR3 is TGTGCCAGCAGTTATAAAGGGAACACTGAAGCTTTCTTT. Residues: CASSYKGNTEAFF.

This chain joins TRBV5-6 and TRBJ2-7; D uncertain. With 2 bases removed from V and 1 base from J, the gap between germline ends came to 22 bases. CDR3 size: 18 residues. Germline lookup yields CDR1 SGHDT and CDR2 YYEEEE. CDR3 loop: CASSFMRSRAFTSYEQYF. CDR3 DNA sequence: TGTGCCAGCAGCTTTATGCGATCGCGCGCATTCACATCCTACGAGCAGTACTTC.

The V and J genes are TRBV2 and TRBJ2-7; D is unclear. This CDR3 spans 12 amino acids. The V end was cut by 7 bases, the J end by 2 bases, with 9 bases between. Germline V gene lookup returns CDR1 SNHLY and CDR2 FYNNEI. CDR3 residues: CASKVKPYEQYF. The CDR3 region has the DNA TGTGCCAGCAAGGTTAAACCCTACGAGCAGTACTTC.

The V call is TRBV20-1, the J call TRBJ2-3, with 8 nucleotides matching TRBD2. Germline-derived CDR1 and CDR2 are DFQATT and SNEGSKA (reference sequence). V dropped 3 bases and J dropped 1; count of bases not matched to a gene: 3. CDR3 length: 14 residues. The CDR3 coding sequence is TGCAGTGCTAGCGCGACTAGCGGCACAGATACGCAGTATTTT. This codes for CSASATSGTDTQYF.

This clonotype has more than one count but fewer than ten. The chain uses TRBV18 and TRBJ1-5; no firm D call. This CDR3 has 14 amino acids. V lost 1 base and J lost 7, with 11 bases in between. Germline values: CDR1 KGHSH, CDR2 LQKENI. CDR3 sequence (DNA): TGTGCCAGCTCACCACAGGGTACGATGCAGCCCCAGCATTTT. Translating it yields CASSPQGTMQPQHF.

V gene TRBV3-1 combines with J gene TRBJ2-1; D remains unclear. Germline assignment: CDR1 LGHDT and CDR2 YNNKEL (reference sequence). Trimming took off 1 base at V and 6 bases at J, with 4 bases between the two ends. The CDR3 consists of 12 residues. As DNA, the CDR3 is TGTGCCAGCAGCCAAGGGTTCAATGAGCAGTTCTTC. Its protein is CASSQGFNEQFF.

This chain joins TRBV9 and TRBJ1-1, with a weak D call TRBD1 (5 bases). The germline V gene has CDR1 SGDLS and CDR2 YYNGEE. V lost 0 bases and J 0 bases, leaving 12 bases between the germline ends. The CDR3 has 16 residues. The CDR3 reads CASSVEGGGMNTEAFF. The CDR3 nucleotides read TGTGCCAGCAGCGTAGAGGGTGGGGGTATGAACACTGAAGCTTTCTTT.

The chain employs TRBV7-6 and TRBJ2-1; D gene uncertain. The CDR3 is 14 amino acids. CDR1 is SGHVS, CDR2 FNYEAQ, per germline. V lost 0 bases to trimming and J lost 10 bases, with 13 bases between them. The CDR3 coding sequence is TGTGCCAGCAGCTTAGCCCTTGGGGATCGAGAGCAGTTCTTC. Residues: CASSLALGDREQFF.

CDR3 sequence: CASSLTTGKNTGELFF. The CDR3 DNA follows: TGTGCCAGCAGCCTTACCACAGGGAAGAACACCGGGGAGCTGTTTTTT. This rearrangement joins TRBV6-5 to TRBJ2-2, with D perhaps TRBD1 (6 bases). Per germline, CDR1 MNHEY and CDR2 SVGAGI. CDR3 length: 16 residues. Trimming left V 6 bases short and J 1 base short, with 15 bases between.

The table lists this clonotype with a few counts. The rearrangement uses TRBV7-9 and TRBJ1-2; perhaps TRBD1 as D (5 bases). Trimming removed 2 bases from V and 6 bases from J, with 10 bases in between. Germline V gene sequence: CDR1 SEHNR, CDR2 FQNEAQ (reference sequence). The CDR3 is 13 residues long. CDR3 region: CASSLLRADGYTF. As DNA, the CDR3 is TGTGCCAGCAGCTTACTCAGGGCCGATGGCTACACCTTC.

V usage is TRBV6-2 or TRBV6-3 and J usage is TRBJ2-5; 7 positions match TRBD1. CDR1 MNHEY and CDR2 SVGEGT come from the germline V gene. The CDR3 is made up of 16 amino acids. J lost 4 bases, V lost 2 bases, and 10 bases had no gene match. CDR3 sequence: CASSYGDRAFVETQYF. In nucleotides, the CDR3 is TGTGCCAGCAGTTACGGCGACAGGGCATTCGTAGAGACCCAGTACTTC.

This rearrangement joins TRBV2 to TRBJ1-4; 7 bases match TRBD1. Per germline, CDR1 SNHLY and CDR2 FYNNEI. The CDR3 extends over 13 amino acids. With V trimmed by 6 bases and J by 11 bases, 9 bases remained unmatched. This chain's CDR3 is CASSPFDRAKLFF. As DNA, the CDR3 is TGTGCCAGCAGCCCCTTTGACAGGGCCAAACTGTTTTTT. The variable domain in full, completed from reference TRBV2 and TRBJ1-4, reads EPEVTQTPSHQVTQMGQEVILRCVPISNHLYFYWYRQILGQKVEFLVSFYNNEISEKSEIFDDQFSVERPDGSNFTLKIRSTKLEDSAMYFCASSPFDRAKLFFGSGTQLSVL.

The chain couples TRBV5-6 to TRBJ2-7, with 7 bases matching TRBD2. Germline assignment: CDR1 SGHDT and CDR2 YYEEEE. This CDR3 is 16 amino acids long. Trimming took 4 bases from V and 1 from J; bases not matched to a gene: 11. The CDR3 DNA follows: TGTGCCAGCAGCCATCCCGGGGCTAGCGGTTCCTACGAGCAGTACTTC. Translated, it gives CASSHPGASGSYEQYF.

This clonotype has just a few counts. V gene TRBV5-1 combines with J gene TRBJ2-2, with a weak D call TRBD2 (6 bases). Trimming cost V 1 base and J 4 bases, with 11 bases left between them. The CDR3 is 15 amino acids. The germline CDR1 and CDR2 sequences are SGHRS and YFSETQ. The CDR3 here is CASSLNFGGTGELFF. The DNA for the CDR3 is TGCGCCAGCAGCTTGAATTTCGGGGGCACCGGGGAGCTGTTTTTT.

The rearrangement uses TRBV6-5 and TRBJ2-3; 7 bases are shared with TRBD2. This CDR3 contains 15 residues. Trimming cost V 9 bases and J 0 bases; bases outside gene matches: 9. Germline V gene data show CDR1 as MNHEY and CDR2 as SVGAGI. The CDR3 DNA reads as TGTGCCAGTACCGGGACTACTTCTAGCACAGATACGCAGTATTTT. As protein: CASTGTTSSTDTQYF.

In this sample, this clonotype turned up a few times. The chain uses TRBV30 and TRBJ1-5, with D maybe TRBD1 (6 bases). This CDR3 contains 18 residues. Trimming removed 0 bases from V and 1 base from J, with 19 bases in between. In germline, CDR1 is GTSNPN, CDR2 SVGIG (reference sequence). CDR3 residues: CAWSVGRLGGLSNQPQHF. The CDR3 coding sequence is TGTGCCTGGAGTGTAGGACGTTTAGGGGGTCTCAGCAATCAGCCCCAGCATTTT.

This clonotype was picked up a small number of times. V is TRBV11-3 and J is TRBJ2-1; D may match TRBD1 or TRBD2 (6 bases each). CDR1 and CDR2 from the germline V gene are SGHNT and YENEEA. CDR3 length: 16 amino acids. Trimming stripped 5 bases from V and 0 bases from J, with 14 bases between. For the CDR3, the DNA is TGTGCCAGCAGCCTTCGAGGGGGGAGCTCCTACAATGAGCAGTTCTTC. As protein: CASSLRGGSSYNEQFF.

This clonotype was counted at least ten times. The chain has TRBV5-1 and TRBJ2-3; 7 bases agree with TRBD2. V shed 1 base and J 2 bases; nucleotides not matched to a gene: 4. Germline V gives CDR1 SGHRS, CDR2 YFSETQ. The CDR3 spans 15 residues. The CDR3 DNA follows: TGCGCCAGCAGCTTGAGCGGGACTAACACAGATACGCAGTATTTT. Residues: CASSLSGTNTDTQYF.

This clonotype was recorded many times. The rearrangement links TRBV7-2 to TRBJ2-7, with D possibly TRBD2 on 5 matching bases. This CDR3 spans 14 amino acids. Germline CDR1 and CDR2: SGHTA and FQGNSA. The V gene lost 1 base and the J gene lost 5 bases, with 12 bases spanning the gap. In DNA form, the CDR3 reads TGTGCCAGCAGCTTAGTTGGCGGGCCGGACGAGCAGTACTTC. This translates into CASSLVGGPDEQYF.

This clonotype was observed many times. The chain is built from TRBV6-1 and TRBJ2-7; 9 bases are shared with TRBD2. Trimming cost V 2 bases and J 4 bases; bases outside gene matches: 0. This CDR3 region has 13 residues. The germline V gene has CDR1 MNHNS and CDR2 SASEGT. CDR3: CASSESGRYEQYF. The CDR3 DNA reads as TGTGCCAGCAGTGAAAGCGGGAGGTACGAGCAGTACTTC.

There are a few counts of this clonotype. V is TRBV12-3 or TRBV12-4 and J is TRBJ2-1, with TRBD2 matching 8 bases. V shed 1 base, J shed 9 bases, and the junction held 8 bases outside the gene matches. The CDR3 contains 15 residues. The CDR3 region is CASSLGDREGGEQFF. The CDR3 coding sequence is TGTGCCAGCAGTTTAGGAGATCGGGAGGGCGGTGAGCAGTTCTTC.

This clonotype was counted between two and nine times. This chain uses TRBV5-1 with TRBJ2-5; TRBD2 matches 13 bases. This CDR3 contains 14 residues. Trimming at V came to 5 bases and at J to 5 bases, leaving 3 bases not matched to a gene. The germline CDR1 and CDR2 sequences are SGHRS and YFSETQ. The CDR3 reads CASSPTSGGETQYF. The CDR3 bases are TGCGCCAGCAGTCCGACTAGCGGGGGGGAGACCCAGTACTTC.

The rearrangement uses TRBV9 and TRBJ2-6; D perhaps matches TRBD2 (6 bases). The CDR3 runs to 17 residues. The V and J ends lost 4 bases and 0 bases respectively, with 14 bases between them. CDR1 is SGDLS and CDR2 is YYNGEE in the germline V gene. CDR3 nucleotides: TGTGCCAGCAGCCCCGGGACTGATACCTCTGGGGCCAACGTCCTGACTTTC. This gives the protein CASSPGTDTSGANVLTF.

CDR3 coding DNA: TGTGCCAGCAGCTTAGTCGGTCTAGCGGGAGTAGTTGGTTCTGGTGAGCAGTTCTTC. It is translated as CASSLVGLAGVVGSGEQFF. J is TRBJ2-1 and V is TRBV7-9, with 10 bases fitting TRBD2. Germline trimming cut 1 base from V and 9 bases from J; bases unmatched to any gene: 18. The CDR3 is 19 amino acids. Looked up from germline, CDR1 is SEHNR and CDR2 is FQNEAQ (reference sequence).